This T cell receptor beta chain was sequenced during a study of neoadjuvant anti-PD-1 for oral cavity cancer. Background on the study: Nivolumab at 3 mg/kg was mostly given biweekly, three to four doses, pre-surgery.

The ends were cut back, 5 bases at V and 7 bases at J, with 12 bases in the middle. The CDR3 loop spans 13 amino acids. Germline CDR1 ENHRY, CDR2 SYGVKD. Method: immunoSEQ multiplex PCR; TCRdb's copy keeps in-frame clones and lacks some. In the table there are 14,000 or so clones, 55% to 75% of which are singletons. Patients had HPV-negative, locally advanced oral cavity squamous cell carcinoma. The V call is TRBV10-3, the J call TRBJ1-5; possibly TRBD1 for D (5 bases). The sequencing used PBMCs, collected before nivolumab (anti-PD-1) treatment. The sequence came from a person between 40 and 85 years old with oral cavity squamous cell carcinoma. This CDR3 reads CAISNGGRQPQHF. In nucleotides, the CDR3 is TGTGCCATCAGTAATGGGGGAAGGCAGCCCCAGCATTTT.